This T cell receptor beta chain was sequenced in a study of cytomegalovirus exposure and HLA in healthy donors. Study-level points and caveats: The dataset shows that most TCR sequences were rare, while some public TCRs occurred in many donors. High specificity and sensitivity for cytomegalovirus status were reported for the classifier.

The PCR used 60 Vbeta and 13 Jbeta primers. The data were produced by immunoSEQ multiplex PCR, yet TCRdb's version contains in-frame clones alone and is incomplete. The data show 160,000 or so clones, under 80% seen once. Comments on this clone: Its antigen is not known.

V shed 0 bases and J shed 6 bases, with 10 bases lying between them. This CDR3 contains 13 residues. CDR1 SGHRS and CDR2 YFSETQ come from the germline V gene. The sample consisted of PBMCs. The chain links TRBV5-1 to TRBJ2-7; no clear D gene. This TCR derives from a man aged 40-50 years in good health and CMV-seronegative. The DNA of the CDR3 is TGCGCCAGCAGCTTGGGACACTCTACCGAGCAGTACTTC. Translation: CASSLGHSTEQYF.